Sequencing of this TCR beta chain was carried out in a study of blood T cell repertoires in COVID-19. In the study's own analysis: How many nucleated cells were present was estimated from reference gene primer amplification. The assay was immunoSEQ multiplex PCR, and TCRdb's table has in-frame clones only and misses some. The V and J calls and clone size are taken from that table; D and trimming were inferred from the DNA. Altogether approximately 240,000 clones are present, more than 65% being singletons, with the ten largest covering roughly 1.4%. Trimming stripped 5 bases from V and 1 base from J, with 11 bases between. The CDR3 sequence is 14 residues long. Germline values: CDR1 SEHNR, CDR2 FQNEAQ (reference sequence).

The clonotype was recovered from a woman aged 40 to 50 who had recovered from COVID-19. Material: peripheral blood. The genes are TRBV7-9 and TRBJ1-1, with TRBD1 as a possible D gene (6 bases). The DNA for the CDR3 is TGTGCCAGCAGCGAAAGAGGGGGGAACACTGAAGCTTTCTTT. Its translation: CASSERGGNTEAFF.